The 8 T cell receptor beta chains below were found in one sample sequenced in a study of Graves' ophthalmopathy and Graves' hyperthyroidism (dated by TCRdb to between 2018 and 2020). The instrument was an Illumina HiSeq 2000. TCR beta CDR3 regions were amplified from RNA transcripts for repertoire sequencing. A first-round RT-PCR used HTBI primers with the Qiagen OneStep RT-PCR kit, followed by a second-round multiplex PCR, size selection and purification. Using fastp trimming at Q25 and MiXCR clonotype assembly, TCRdb reanalyzed the public sequencing data and kept in-frame beta chains. CDR3 protein duplicates are merged, each entry listing the most common genes and DNA. The sample has nearly 400,000 distinct CDR3 sequences on record, about 16% of them singletons. The ten largest clones add up to around 1.4% of the sample. What was sequenced was peripheral blood. These receptors came from a woman in her late teens or twenties with Graves' ophthalmopathy. Donor details come from another sample of the same person, matched by shared clones.

This clonotype was seen repeatedly, ten times or more. J is TRBJ1-6 and V is TRBV19; D is uncertain. The CDR3 covers 13 residues. V lost 10 bases, J lost 0 bases, and 7 bases lay in between. Germline assignment: CDR1 LNHDA and CDR2 SQIVND (reference sequence). The DNA for the CDR3 is TGTGCCACGGCGAGCTCCTATAATTCACCCCTCCACTTT. Amino acids: CATASSYNSPLHF.

At least ten counts were recorded for this clonotype. The rearrangement links TRBV7-2 to TRBJ1-2; no firm D call. V was trimmed by 5 bases and J by 8 bases, leaving 15 bases between them. The CDR3 contains 13 residues. Per the germline V gene, CDR1 is SGHTA and CDR2 is FQGNSA. The CDR3 nucleotides read TGTGCCAGCAGCGCTGACCCCGGGTGGGGCTACACCTTC. Its translation is CASSADPGWGYTF.

This clonotype was counted ten times or more. The gene calls are TRBV15 and TRBJ1-2; 9 positions agree with TRBD1. The trim removed 1 base at V and 2 bases at J, leaving 2 bases unmatched. The CDR3 contains 15 residues. Germline V gene lookup returns CDR1 LNHNV and CDR2 YYDKDF (reference sequence). This chain's CDR3 is CATSRGGTGNYGYTF. In DNA, the CDR3 is TGTGCCACCAGCAGAGGGGGGACAGGGAACTATGGCTACACCTTC.

There are many counts of this clonotype. The chain has TRBV7-2 and TRBJ1-1, with TRBD1 identical over 7 bases. This CDR3 has 13 residues. Per germline, CDR1 SGHTA and CDR2 FQGNSA. V trimming: 5 bases; J trimming: 7 bases; junction bases outside the gene matches: 7. CDR3 DNA sequence: TGTGCCAGCAGCACCCAGACAGGGCTTGAAGCTTTCTTT. This encodes CASSTQTGLEAFF.

In its sample, this clonotype was seen many times. The chain combines TRBV29-1 with TRBJ2-5; D not certain. The CDR3 consists of 14 residues. From germline, CDR1 is SQVTM and CDR2 ANQGSEA. V gave up 3 bases and J gave up 4 bases, with 15 bases separating them. CDR3 DNA: TGCAGCGTTGAGTCCAGCACAAGAGGAGAGACCCAGTACTTC. Its translation is CSVESSTRGETQYF.

This clonotype was counted many times. This sequence joins TRBV6-4 and TRBJ2-2, with TRBD2 matching over 14 bases. Trimming took 6 bases from V and 5 from J; bases not matched to a gene: 8. This CDR3 contains 17 residues. Per germline, CDR1 MRHNA and CDR2 SNTAGT. CDR3 DNA: TGTGCCAGCAGCCGCGGACTAGCGGGAGGTAGTACCGGGGAGCTGTTTTTT. Amino acids: CASSRGLAGGSTGELFF.

This chain uses TRBV19 with TRBJ1-2; possibly TRBD1 for D (6 bases). The CDR3 sequence is 11 residues long. Deletions cut 6 bases from V and 7 bases from J, with 9 bases between. The germline gives CDR1 LNHDA, CDR2 SQIVND (reference sequence). CDR3 DNA sequence: TGTGCCAGTAGGAACAGGGCTGGCTACACCTTC. Its protein is CASRNRAGYTF.

The gene calls are TRBV28 and TRBJ2-7; TRBD2 matches at 15 bases. The CDR3 contains 15 residues. The J segment lost 3 bases and the V segment lost 7 bases, leaving 4 bases of the junction unmatched. Germline-derived CDR1 and CDR2 are MDHEN and SYDVKM. The CDR3 region is CASTVGLAGGYEQYF. In DNA form, the CDR3 reads TGTGCCAGCACCGTGGGACTAGCGGGAGGCTACGAGCAGTACTTC.